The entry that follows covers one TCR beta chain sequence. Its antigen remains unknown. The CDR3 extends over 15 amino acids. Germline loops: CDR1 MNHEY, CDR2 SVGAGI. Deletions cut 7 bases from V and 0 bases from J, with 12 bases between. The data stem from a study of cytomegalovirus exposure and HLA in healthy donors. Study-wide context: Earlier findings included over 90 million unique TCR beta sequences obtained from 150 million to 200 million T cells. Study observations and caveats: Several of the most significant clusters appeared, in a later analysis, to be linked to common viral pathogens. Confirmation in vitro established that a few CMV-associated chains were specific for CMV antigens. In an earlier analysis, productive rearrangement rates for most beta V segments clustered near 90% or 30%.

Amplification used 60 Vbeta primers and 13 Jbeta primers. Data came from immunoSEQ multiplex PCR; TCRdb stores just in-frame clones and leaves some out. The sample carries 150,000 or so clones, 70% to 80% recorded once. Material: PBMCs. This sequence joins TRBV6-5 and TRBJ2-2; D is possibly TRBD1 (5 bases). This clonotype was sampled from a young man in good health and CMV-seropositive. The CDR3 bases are TGTGCCAGCAATCAGGGCAGGTCGAACACCGGGGAGCTGTTTTTT. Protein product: CASNQGRSNTGELFF.